This T cell receptor (beta chain) was identified during a study of blood T cell repertoires in COVID-19. Turning to the study itself: COVID-19 samples from acute and convalescent phases originated in the United States, Italy and Spain. The analysed material was cDNA or gDNA that came from T cells, B-cell-depleted T cells, or PBMCs.

Clinical histories supplied by participants themselves formed the basis of cohort assignment. This clone showed up just a few times. The J segment lost 3 bases and the V segment lost 3 bases, leaving 0 bases of the junction unmatched. This CDR3 contains 13 residues. Original methodology: The assay estimated nucleated cells by amplifying reference gene primers. The data were produced by immunoSEQ multiplex PCR, yet TCRdb's version contains in-frame clones alone and is incomplete. D and trimming were read from the DNA, whereas the V and J calls and clone size are those reported in that table. The sample consists of 300,000 to 350,000 clones, about 88% of them appearing once.

V gene TRBV12-3 or TRBV12-4 combines with J gene TRBJ2-7, with 9 bases fitting TRBD2. Sequencing used PBMCs or T cells enriched from blood (not recorded which). The origin of this receptor is a woman in her thirties who had been exposed to COVID-19. The DNA for the CDR3 is TGTGCCAGCAGTTTTAGCGGGAGCTACGAGCAGTACTTC. Its protein is CASSFSGSYEQYF.